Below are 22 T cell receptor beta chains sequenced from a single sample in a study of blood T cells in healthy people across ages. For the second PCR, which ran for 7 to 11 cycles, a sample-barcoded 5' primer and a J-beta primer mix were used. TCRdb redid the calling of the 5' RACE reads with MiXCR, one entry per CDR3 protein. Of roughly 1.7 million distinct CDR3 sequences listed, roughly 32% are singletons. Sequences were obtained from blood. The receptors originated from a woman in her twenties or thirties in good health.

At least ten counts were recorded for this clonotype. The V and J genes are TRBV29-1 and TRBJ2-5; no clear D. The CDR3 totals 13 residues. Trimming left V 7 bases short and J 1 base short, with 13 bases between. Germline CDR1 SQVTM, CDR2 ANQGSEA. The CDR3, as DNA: TGCAGCGCCCTTCATTCCTTCCAAGAGACCCAGTACTTC. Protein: CSALHSFQETQYF.

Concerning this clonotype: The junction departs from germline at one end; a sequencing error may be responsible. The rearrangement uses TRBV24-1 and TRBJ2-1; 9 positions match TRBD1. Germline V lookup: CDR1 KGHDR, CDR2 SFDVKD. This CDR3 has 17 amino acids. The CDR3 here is CAASDSPGGTGYNEQFF. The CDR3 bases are TGTGCCGCCAGTGACTCCCCCGGGGGGACAGGGTACAATGAGCAGTTCTTC.

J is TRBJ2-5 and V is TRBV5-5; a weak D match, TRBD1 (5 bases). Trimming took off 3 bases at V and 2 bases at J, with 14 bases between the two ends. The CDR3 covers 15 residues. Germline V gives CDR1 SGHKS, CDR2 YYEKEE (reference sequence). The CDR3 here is CASSWIRTNQETQYF. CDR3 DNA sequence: TGTGCCAGCAGCTGGATTCGGACAAATCAAGAGACCCAGTACTTC.

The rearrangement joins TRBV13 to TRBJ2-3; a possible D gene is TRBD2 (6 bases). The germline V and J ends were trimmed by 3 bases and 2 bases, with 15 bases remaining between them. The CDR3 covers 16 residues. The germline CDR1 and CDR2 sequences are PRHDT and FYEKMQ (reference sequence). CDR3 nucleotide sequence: TGTGCCAGCAGCTTTTGGGGGACTGGATCCACAGATACGCAGTATTTT. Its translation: CASSFWGTGSTDTQYF.

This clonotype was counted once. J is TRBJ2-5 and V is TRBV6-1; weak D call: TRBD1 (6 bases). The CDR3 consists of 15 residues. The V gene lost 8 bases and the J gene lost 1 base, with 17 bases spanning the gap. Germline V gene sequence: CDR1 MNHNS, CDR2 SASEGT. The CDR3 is CASSGFRGGQETQYF. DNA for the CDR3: TGTGCCAGCTCTGGATTTAGAGGGGGCCAAGAGACCCAGTACTTC.

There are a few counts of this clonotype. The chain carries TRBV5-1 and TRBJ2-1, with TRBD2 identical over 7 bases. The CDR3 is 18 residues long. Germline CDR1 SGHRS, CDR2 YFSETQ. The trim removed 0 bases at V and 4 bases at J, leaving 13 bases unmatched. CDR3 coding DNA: TGCGCCAGCAGCTTGGAGGCAACGTATGCGGGAGTATACAATGAGCAGTTCTTC. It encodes CASSLEATYAGVYNEQFF.

The CDR3 DNA reads as TGCGCCAGCAGCCAAGATTTATTTGGCCTCCCTGGGGATACGCAGTATTTT. It codes for CASSQDLFGLPGDTQYF. This chain uses TRBV4-1 with TRBJ2-3, with unresolved D. The CDR3 is 17 residues long. Between the trimmed V and J ends, which lost 0 bases and 6 bases, there was a span of 19 bases. Germline V gives CDR1 MGHRA, CDR2 YSYEKL.

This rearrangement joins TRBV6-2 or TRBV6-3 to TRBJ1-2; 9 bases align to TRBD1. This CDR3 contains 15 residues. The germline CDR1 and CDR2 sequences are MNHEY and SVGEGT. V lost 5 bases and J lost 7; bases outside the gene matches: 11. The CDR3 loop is CASSADRGYSRGYTF. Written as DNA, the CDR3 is TGTGCCAGCAGTGCGGACAGGGGATATTCCCGTGGCTACACCTTC.

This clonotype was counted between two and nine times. The CDR3 sequence is CASSLASGRMETQYF. The DNA for the CDR3 is TGCGCCAGCAGCTTGGCTAGCGGGAGGATGGAGACCCAGTACTTC. The chain combines TRBV5-1 with TRBJ2-5; 11 bases are a match to TRBD2. Germline V gene data show CDR1 as SGHRS and CDR2 as YFSETQ. Trimming removed 0 bases from V and 5 bases from J; junction bases left unmatched: 3. The CDR3 length is 15 residues.

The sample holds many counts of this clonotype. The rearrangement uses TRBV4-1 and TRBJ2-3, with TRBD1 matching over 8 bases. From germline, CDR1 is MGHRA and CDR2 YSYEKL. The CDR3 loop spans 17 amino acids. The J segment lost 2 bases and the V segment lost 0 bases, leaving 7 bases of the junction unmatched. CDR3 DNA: TGCGCCAGCAGCCAAGACGGGGCAGGGGGCTCCACAGATACGCAGTATTTT. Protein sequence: CASSQDGAGGSTDTQYF.

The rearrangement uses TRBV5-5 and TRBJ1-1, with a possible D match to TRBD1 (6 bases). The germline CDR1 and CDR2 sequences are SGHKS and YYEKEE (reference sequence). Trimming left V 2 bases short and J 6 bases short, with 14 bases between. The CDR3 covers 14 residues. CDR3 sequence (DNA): TGTGCCAGCAGCTTTCCACAGGGTTCCTCTGAAGCTTTCTTT. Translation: CASSFPQGSSEAFF.

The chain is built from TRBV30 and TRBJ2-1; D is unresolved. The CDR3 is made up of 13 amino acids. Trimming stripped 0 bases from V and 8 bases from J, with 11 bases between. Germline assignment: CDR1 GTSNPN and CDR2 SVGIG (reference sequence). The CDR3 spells CAWSVILIHEQFF. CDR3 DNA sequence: TGTGCCTGGAGTGTAATATTAATCCATGAGCAGTTCTTC.

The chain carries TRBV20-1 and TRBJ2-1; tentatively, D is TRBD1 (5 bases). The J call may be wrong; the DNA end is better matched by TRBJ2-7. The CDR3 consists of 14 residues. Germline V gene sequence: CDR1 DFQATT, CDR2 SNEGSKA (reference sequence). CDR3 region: CSAYRQPSYNEQYF. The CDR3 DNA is TGCAGTGCTTACCGACAGCCCTCCTACAATGAGCAGTACTTC.

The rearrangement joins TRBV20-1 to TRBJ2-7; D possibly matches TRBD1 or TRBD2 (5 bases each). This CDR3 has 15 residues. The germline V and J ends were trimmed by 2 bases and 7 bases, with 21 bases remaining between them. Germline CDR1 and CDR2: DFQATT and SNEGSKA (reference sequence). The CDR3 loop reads CSARILGRNPFEQYF. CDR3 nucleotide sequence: TGCAGTGCTAGAATTCTGGGACGTAACCCTTTTGAGCAGTACTTC.

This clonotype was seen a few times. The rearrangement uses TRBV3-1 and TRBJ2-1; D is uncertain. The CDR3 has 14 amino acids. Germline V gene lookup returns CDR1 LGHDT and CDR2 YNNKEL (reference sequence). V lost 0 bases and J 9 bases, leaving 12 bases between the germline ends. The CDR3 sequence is CASSQDLQFGEQFF. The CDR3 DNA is TGTGCCAGCAGCCAAGATCTCCAGTTCGGTGAGCAGTTCTTC.

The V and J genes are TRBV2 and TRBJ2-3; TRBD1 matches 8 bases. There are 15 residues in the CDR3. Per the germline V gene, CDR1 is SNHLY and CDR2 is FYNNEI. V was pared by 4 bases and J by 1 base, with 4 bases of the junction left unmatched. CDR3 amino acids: CASSGGQGGTDTQYF. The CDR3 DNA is TGTGCCAGCAGTGGAGGACAGGGAGGCACAGATACGCAGTATTTT.

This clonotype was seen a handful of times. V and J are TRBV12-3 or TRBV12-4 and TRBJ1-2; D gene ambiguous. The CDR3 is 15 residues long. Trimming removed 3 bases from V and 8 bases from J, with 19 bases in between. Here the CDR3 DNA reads TGTGCCAGCAGTTTTGAAATCCGGGCCGGAGGCGGCTACACCTTC. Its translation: CASSFEIRAGGGYTF.

This CDR3 is CASSQYTGRVRLLSTDTQYF. DNA for the CDR3: TGTGCCAGCAGCCAATATACGGGACGGGTTCGACTACTGAGCACAGATACGCAGTATTTT. V gene TRBV3-1 combines with J gene TRBJ2-3; D might be TRBD1 or TRBD2, each matching 5 bases. V was clipped by 2 bases and J by 0 bases, with 24 bases between them. Germline loops: CDR1 LGHDT, CDR2 YNNKEL (reference sequence). CDR3 length equals 20 residues.

CDR3 nucleotides: TGTGCCAGCAGCCTCGGGACAGGGATCGAAGCTTTCTTT. This encodes CASSLGTGIEAFF. The J gene is TRBJ1-1, the V gene TRBV14, with TRBD1 identical over 9 bases. CDR1 is SGHDN and CDR2 is FVKESK in the germline V gene. This CDR3 has 13 residues. V lost 4 bases to trimming and J lost 8 bases; unmatched junction nucleotides: 5.

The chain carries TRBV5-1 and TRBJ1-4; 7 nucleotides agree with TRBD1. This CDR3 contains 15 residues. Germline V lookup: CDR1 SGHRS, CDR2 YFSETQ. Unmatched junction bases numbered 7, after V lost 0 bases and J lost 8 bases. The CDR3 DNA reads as TGCGCCAGCAGCTTGGTTGGCAGGGGGAGCGAAAAACTGTTTTTT. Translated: CASSLVGRGSEKLFF.

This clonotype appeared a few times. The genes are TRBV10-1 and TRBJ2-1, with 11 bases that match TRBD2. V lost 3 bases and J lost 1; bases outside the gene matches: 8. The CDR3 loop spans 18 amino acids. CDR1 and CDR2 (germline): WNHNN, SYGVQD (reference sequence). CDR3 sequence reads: CASSDSRLAGMSYNEQFF. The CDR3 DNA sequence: TGCGCCAGCAGTGACTCCAGACTAGCGGGGATGTCCTACAATGAGCAGTTCTTC.

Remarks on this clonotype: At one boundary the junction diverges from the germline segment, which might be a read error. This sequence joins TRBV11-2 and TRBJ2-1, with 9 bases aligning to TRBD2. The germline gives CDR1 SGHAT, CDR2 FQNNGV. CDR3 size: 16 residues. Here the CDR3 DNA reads TGTGCCAGCATGCTATCGGTATTAGCGGGGGCTAATGGGCAGTTCTTC. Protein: CASMLSVLAGANGQFF.